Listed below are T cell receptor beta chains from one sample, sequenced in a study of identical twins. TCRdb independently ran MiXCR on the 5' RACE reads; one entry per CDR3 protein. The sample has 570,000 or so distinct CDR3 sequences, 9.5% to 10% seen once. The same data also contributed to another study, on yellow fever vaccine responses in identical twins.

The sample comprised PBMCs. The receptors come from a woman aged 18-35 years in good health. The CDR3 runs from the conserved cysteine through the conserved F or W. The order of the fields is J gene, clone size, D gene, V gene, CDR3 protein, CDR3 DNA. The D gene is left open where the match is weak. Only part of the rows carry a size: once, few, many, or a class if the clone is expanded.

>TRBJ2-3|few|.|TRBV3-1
CASMRGDTQYF
TGTGCCAGCATGCGGGGAGATACGCAGTATTTT
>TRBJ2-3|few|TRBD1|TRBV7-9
CASSSDRGGTDTQYF
TGTGCCAGCAGCTCCGACAGGGGCGGTACAGATACGCAGTATTTT
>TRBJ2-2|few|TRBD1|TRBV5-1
CASSFSGTGTGELFF
TGCGCCAGCAGCTTTTCCGGGACAGGGACCGGGGAGCTGTTTTTT
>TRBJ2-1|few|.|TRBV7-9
CASTSVKAPWGEQFF
TGTGCCAGCACCTCCGTTAAGGCCCCATGGGGTGAGCAGTTCTTC
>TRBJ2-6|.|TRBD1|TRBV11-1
CASSAYPGQGISGANVLTF
TGTGCCAGCAGCGCATATCCGGGACAGGGCATCTCTGGGGCCAACGTCCTGACTTTC
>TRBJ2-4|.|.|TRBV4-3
CASSQDWGAKNIQYF
TGCGCCAGCAGCCAAGATTGGGGGGCCAAAAACATTCAGTACTTC
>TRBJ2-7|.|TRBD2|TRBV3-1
CASSSRTSGVPREQYF
TGTGCCAGCAGCTCCAGGACTAGCGGGGTTCCCCGCGAGCAGTACTTC
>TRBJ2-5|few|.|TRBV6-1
CASSVQRPGETQYF
TGTGCCAGCAGCGTCCAAAGGCCGGGGGAGACCCAGTACTTC
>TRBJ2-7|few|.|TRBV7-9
CASSLEGGGREQYF
TGTGCCAGCAGCTTAGAGGGAGGGGGACGCGAGCAGTACTTC
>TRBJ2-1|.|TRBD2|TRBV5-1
CASSLGLLALDEQFF
TGCGCCAGCAGCTTGGGCCTACTAGCGTTGGATGAGCAGTTCTTC
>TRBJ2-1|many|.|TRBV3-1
CASSHTRGGSYNEQFF
TGTGCCAGCAGCCATACGCGAGGGGGCTCCTACAATGAGCAGTTCTTC
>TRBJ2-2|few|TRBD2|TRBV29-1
CSVVSGSSTGELFF
TGCAGCGTTGTCAGCGGGAGTAGTACCGGGGAGCTGTTTTTT
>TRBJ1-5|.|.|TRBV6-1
CASSEGVGQPQHF
TGTGCCAGCAGTGAAGGGGTTGGGCAGCCCCAGCATTTT
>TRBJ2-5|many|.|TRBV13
CASSLMTPRGRETQYF
TGTGCCAGCAGCTTAATGACTCCGAGAGGGAGGGAGACCCAGTACTTC
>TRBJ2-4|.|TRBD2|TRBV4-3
CASSQGTAGVDIQYF
TGCGCCAGCAGCCAAGGTACAGCGGGAGTAGACATTCAGTACTTC
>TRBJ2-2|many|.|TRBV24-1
CATSETRVTGELFF
TGTGCCACCAGTGAAACCCGGGTAACCGGGGAGCTGTTTTTT
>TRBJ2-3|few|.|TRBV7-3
CASSSLAGDTQYF
TGTGCCAGCAGCTCCCTGGCAGGGGATACGCAGTATTTT
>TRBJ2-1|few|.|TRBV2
CASNTKWVNEQFF
TGTGCCAGCAATACAAAATGGGTTAATGAGCAGTTCTTC
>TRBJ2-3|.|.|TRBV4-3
CASSQFRGTDTQYF
TGCGCCAGCAGCCAATTTCGGGGCACAGATACGCAGTATTTT
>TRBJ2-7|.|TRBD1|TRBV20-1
CSAIQGGEQYF
TGCAGTGCTATACAGGGGGGTGAGCAGTACTTC
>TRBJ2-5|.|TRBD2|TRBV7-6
CASSLFGFAGGALETQYF
TGTGCCAGCAGCTTATTCGGTTTCGCGGGGGGGGCGTTGGAGACCCAGTACTTC
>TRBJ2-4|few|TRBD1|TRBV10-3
CAISPERDRGYKNIQYF
TGTGCCATCAGCCCGGAAAGGGACAGGGGGTACAAAAACATTCAGTACTTC
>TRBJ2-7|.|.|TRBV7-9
CASSPMAGEEQYF
TGTGCCAGCAGCCCCATGGCTGGGGAAGAGCAGTACTTC
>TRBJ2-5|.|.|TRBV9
CASSVGDVEGETQYF
TGTGCCAGCAGCGTAGGGGATGTGGAGGGAGAGACCCAGTACTTC
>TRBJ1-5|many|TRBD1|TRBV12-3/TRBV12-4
CASSTGTGAGIRLSQHF
TGTGCCAGCAGTACCGGGACAGGGGCGGGAATCCGGCTATCCCAGCATTTT